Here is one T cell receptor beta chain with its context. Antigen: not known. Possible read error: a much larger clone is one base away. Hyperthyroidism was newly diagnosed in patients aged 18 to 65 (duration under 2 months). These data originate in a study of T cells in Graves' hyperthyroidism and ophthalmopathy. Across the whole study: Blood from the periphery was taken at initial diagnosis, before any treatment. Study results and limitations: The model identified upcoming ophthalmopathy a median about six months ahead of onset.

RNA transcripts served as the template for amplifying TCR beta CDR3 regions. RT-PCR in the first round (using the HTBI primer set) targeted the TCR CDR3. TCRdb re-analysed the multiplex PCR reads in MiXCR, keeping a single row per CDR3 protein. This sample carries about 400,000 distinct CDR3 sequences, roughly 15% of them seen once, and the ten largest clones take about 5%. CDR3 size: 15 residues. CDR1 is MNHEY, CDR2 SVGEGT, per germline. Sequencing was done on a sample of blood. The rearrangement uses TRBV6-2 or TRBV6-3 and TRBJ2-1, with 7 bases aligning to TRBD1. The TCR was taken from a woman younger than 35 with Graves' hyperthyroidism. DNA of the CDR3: TGTACCAGCAGTTACGACCAGGGGGTCAACAATGAGCAGTTCTTC. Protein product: CTSSYDQGVNNEQFF.